This is a list of T cell receptor beta chains from one sample in a study of blood T cell repertoires in COVID-19. Sequenced by immunoSEQ multiplex PCR; TCRdb stores in-frame clones only, minus some. The data show 110,000 to 150,000 clones, with about 80% seen just once and 44% held by the top ten. The specimen was peripheral blood. These TCRs come from a human donor in a cohort sampled during active COVID-19. Both conserved end residues are part of each CDR3. D genes are given only for firm matches. The size of a clone is reported for some rows only, either as once, few or many, or as a class for expanded clones.

j_call d_call v_call clone_size cdr3_nt cdr3_aa
TRBJ1-1 . TRBV6-5 . TGTGCCACCTCGGGTCGGATTGGTCAGAACACTGAAGCTTTCTTT CATSGRIGQNTEAFF
TRBJ2-3 . TRBV4-3 . TGCGCCAGCAGTCGACTTCCATCCCCTTCCACAGATACGCAGTATTTT CASSRLPSPSTDTQYF
TRBJ2-3 TRBD1 TRBV7-8 . TGTGCCAGCAGCTTAGCAGAGACAGGGGCTCGCACAGATACGCAGTATTTT CASSLAETGARTDTQYF
TRBJ2-1 TRBD2 TRBV12-3/TRBV12-4 . TGTGCCAGCAGCCCGGGACTAACTGAGCAGTTCTTC CASSPGLTEQFF
TRBJ1-2 . TRBV6-5 . TGTGCCAGCAGTACAGGGAACTATGGCTACACCTTC CASSTGNYGYTF
TRBJ1-2 . TRBV19 . TGTGCCAGTAAAGGCAGACTTTCTAACTATGGCTACACCTTC CASKGRLSNYGYTF
TRBJ1-2 . TRBV19 . TGTGCCAGTAGCCATCAATATGGCTACACCTTC CASSHQYGYTF
TRBJ2-3 . TRBV7-2 . TGTGCCAGCAGCTTAGGGGCTAGGAGGAGCACAGATACGCAGTATTTT CASSLGARRSTDTQYF
TRBJ1-2 . TRBV7-9 . TGTGCCAGCAGCTTTGGCAGAACGGGCTACACCTTC CASSFGRTGYTF
TRBJ2-3 . TRBV11-3 . TGTGCCAGCAACCCATCGGTAGCAGATACGCAGTATTTT CASNPSVADTQYF
TRBJ2-1 . TRBV6-5 once TGTGCCAGCAACCAGGGCACCTACAATGAGCAGTTCTTC CASNQGTYNEQFF
TRBJ1-6 . TRBV9 . TGTGCCAGCAGCGTAGATTCAGGGTCTAATTCACCCCTCCACTTT CASSVDSGSNSPLHF
TRBJ1-5 . TRBV18 . TGTGCCAGCTCACCGAAGGGAGGAGAGCCCCAGCATTTT CASSPKGGEPQHF
TRBJ2-5 . TRBV6-5 . TGTGCCAGCAGTTCTCGGTTTCAAGCGGTCCAAGAGACCCAGTACTTC CASSSRFQAVQETQYF
TRBJ1-6 TRBD1 TRBV19 once TGTGCCAGTAGTACTAGGACAGGGGTAGAGCCCCTCCACTTT CASSTRTGVEPLHF
TRBJ1-5 TRBD1 TRBV19 . TGTGCCAGTATAGAGACAGGGAATAGCAATCAGCCCCAGCATTTT CASIETGNSNQPQHF
TRBJ2-1 TRBD1 TRBV4-1 few TGCGCCAGCAGCTGGGGACAGGGGCTCTACAATGAGCAGTTCTTC CASSWGQGLYNEQFF
TRBJ2-3 TRBD2 TRBV3-1/TRBV3-2 . TGTGCCAGCAGCCGAACTAGCGCTCGTGGCACAGATACGCAGTATTTT CASSRTSARGTDTQYF
TRBJ1-5 . TRBV7-8 . TGTGCCAGCAGCCCGAGGAATCAAAATCATCAGCCCCAGCATTTT CASSPRNQNHQPQHF
TRBJ2-2 TRBD1 TRBV4-3 once TGCGCCAGCAGCCAACGCTTGGGACAGGGGGTTACCGGGGAGCTGTTTTTT CASSQRLGQGVTGELFF
TRBJ1-1 . TRBV28 . TGTGCCAGCAGTTTTAAGCAGGGCAGGGGTTTCTTT CASSFKQGRGFF
TRBJ1-2 TRBD1 TRBV3-1/TRBV3-2 . TGTGCCAGCAGCCGGACCCCGGGACAGGGAAGGGGCTACACCTTC CASSRTPGQGRGYTF
TRBJ1-6 TRBD1 TRBV19 once TGTGCCAGTAGTCCAAGGACAGGCCCTAATTCACCCCTCCACTTT CASSPRTGPNSPLHF
TRBJ1-4 . TRBV30 . TGTGCCTGGAGTGGTGACAGTAATGAAAAACTGTTTTTT CAWSGDSNEKLFF
TRBJ2-1 TRBD1 TRBV5-4 . TGTGCCAGCAGTTTCGGACAGGGGTCCTACAATGAGCAGTTCTTC CASSFGQGSYNEQFF
TRBJ2-5 TRBD2 TRBV6-6 . TGTGCCAGCAGTTACTCGGTAGCGGGAAACCAAGAGACCCAGTACTTC CASSYSVAGNQETQYF
TRBJ2-3 TRBD1 TRBV5-1 . TGCGCCAGCAACCCGGGACAGGGCGCAGATACGCAGTATTTT CASNPGQGADTQYF
TRBJ1-4 TRBD1 TRBV27 . TGTGCCAGCAGTCCCCCGGGACAGGGAAGAGAAAAACTGTTTTTT CASSPPGQGREKLFF
TRBJ1-2 . TRBV2 . TGTGCCGGAGCCCTTGACCCCACATTGGGCTACACCTTC CAGALDPTLGYTF
TRBJ1-4 . TRBV18 . TGTGCCAGCTCACCCGGACAGACAAAACTGTTTTTT CASSPGQTKLFF
TRBJ2-3 TRBD1 TRBV19 . TGTGCCAGTAGTGAGACAGGGACAGATACGCAGTATTTT CASSETGTDTQYF
TRBJ1-2 TRBD1 TRBV5-1 few TGCGCCAGCAGCTCCCCGACAGGGGGAACGCGGGGCTACACCTTC CASSSPTGGTRGYTF
TRBJ2-5 TRBD1 TRBV5-6 . TGTGCCAGCAGCTGGGCGGGGACAGGGCAAGAGACCCAGTACTTC CASSWAGTGQETQYF
TRBJ1-6 TRBD1 TRBV6-1 . TGTGCCAGCAGTGCCCGGGACAGGGGCTATAATTCACCCCTCCACTTT CASSARDRGYNSPLHF
TRBJ2-7 TRBD2 TRBV28 . TGTGCCAGCAGTTTAGTTGCGGGGGTTCGCGAGCAGTACTTC CASSLVAGVREQYF
TRBJ1-6 . TRBV6-1 . TGTGCCAGCAGTGAAATGGGAGGGCCGGGGTCACCCCTCCACTTT CASSEMGGPGSPLHF
TRBJ2-2 . TRBV3-1/TRBV3-2 few TGTGCCAGCAGCCAAGGGGGCTATACCGGGGAGCTGTTTTTT CASSQGGYTGELFF
TRBJ1-2 TRBD1 TRBV5-6 . TGTGCCAGCAGCGGGAGACAGGGAGCTGTTACCCTCTTGGGCTACACCTTC CASSGRQGAVTLLGYTF
TRBJ2-3 TRBD2 TRBV6-2/TRBV6-3 once TGTGCCAGCAGTTACCCCAGCGGGGGGGCTTTCACAGATACGCAGTATTTT CASSYPSGGAFTDTQYF
TRBJ2-1 . TRBV11-3 . TGTGCCAGCAGCTTCGTTTTCCAACCTATGTTCCCCAATGAGCAGTTCTTC CASSFVFQPMFPNEQFF
TRBJ2-3 . TRBV4-2 . TGTGCCAGCAGCCAAGAGCACAGGGAAATCACAGATACGCAGTATTTT CASSQEHREITDTQYF
TRBJ2-5 . TRBV12-5 . TGTGCTAGTGGCATCGGGACACCCGAAGAGACCCAGTACTTC CASGIGTPEETQYF
TRBJ1-3 . TRBV29-1 . TGCAGCGTTGCTCCGGAGAGCTCTGGAAACACCATATATTTT CSVAPESSGNTIYF
TRBJ1-4 . TRBV7-2 . TGTGCCAGCACCCGCGGGGGTACTAATGAAAAACTGTTTTTT CASTRGGTNEKLFF
TRBJ1-2 TRBD1 TRBV9 . TGTGCCAGCAGCGGACAGGGGTGGGGTTATGGCTACACCTTC CASSGQGWGYGYTF
TRBJ1-5 . TRBV2 once TGTGCCAGCAGTGCAGGGAAGGGCAATCAGCCCCAGCATTTT CASSAGKGNQPQHF
TRBJ2-2 TRBD1 TRBV7-2 . TGTGCCAGCAGCTCGGACAAGGGACAGGCGAACACCGGGGAGCTGTTTTTT CASSSDKGQANTGELFF
TRBJ1-3 . TRBV7-2 . TGTGCCAGCAGCCTCCTGGGGGGACGCGGAAACACCATATATTTT CASSLLGGRGNTIYF
TRBJ1-1 . TRBV6-5 . TGTGCCAGCAGTTACTCAGGAGCCACTGAAGCTTTCTTT CASSYSGATEAFF
TRBJ2-3 TRBD2 TRBV19 . TGTGCCAGTAGTATCGGACTAGCGGGCACAGATACGCAGTATTTT CASSIGLAGTDTQYF